The 9 T cell receptor beta chains presented below share a single source sample, sequenced in a study of blood T cell repertoires in COVID-19. The repertoire was sequenced with immunoSEQ multiplex PCR; TCRdb's copy has only in-frame clones and lacks some. The sample lists around 230,000 clones, 83% occurring once. Specimen: peripheral blood. The receptors were gathered from a woman aged 65 to 85 with active or convalescent COVID-19.

The rearrangement uses TRBV4-2 and TRBJ2-5; D is unresolved. This CDR3 has 16 residues. Between the trimmed V and J ends, which lost 1 base and 1 base, there was a span of 13 bases. Germline V gene data show CDR1 as LGHNA and CDR2 as YNFKEQ. CDR3 residues: CASSQGEARSQETQYF. The CDR3 bases are TGTGCCAGCAGCCAAGGAGAGGCTAGGAGCCAAGAGACCCAGTACTTC.

This sequence joins TRBV25-1 and TRBJ2-3; D gene uncertain. CDR3 length: 14 amino acids. Germline CDR1 reads MGHDK; CDR2 reads SYGVNS. Trimming cost V 3 bases and J 5 bases, with 12 bases left between them. In DNA, the CDR3 is TGTGCCAGCAGTGATTATGTTGCACAAGATACGCAGTATTTT. Translated: CASSDYVAQDTQYF.

The chain combines TRBV19 with TRBJ2-7; TRBD1 matches 7 bases. Trimming at V came to 2 bases and at J to 3 bases, leaving 7 bases not matched to a gene. Germline assignment: CDR1 LNHDA and CDR2 SQIVND (reference sequence). CDR3 length equals 15 residues. The CDR3 region has the DNA TGTGCCAGTAGTATAATGAAGGGGGCCTACTACGAGCAGTACTTC. Residues: CASSIMKGAYYEQYF.

This clone was seen a single time. The rearrangement links TRBV2 to TRBJ2-1; TRBD2 matches at 7 bases. Per germline, CDR1 SNHLY and CDR2 FYNNEI. V was clipped by 1 base and J by 6 bases; unmatched bases: 3. This CDR3 has 14 residues. The DNA of the CDR3 is TGTGCCAGCAGTGAAGGGGGGGGGACCAATGAGCAGTTCTTC. Translating gives CASSEGGGTNEQFF.

The CDR3 sequence: CASSLPTGVAYNEQFF. CDR3 DNA: TGTGCCAGCAGCTTACCTACGGGAGTGGCCTACAATGAGCAGTTCTTC. The chain is built from TRBV7-2 and TRBJ2-1, with D possibly TRBD2 on 6 matching bases. The CDR3 sequence is 16 residues long. The ends were cut back, 2 bases at V and 2 bases at J, with 13 bases in the middle. Germline lookup yields CDR1 SGHTA and CDR2 FQGNSA.

This rearrangement joins TRBV6-5 to TRBJ1-6; D not resolved. The V end lost 6 bases, the J end lost 2 bases, and 5 bases lay between the germline ends. Germline lookup yields CDR1 MNHEY and CDR2 SVGAGI. The CDR3 contains 13 residues. Written as DNA, the CDR3 is TGTGCCAGCAGGGGCCCCTATAATTCACCCCTCCACTTT. Amino acids: CASRGPYNSPLHF.

The chain combines TRBV13 with TRBJ2-3; perhaps TRBD2 as D (6 bases). Trimming pared 5 bases from V and 0 bases from J, leaving 15 bases between. The CDR3 is 16 amino acids. Per the germline V gene, CDR1 is PRHDT and CDR2 is FYEKMQ (reference sequence). The chain's CDR3 is CASSPLRGTSTDTQYF. CDR3 in DNA: TGTGCCAGCAGCCCCCTCCGGGGGACTAGCACAGATACGCAGTATTTT. Filled out from reference TRBV13 and TRBJ2-3, the complete variable domain reads AAGVIQSPRHLIKEKRETATLKCYPIPRHDTVYWYQQGPGQDPQFLISFYEKMQSDKGSIPDRFSAQQFSDYHSELNMSSLELGDSALYFCASSPLRGTSTDTQYFGPGTRLTVL.

The chain employs TRBV2 and TRBJ2-1, with 10 bases fitting TRBD2. CDR3 length: 15 amino acids. V gave up 5 bases and J gave up 6 bases; unmatched junction bases: 7. CDR1 SNHLY and CDR2 FYNNEI come from the germline V gene. The CDR3 here is CASSLIAGGVNEQFF. The CDR3 region has the DNA TGTGCCAGCAGTTTAATAGCGGGGGGAGTCAATGAGCAGTTCTTC.

On this clone: An end of the junction does not agree with germline; a read error may underlie this. This chain uses TRBV11-2 with TRBJ1-3; 8 bases match TRBD1. CDR1 is SGHAT and CDR2 is FQNNGV in the germline V gene. CDR3 size: 16 residues. For the CDR3, the DNA is TGTGCCAGCAGCATAGACAGGGGCCCGGCTGGAAACACCATATATTTT. Amino acid sequence: CASSIDRGPAGNTIYF.